Sequencing of this T cell receptor (beta chain) was carried out in a study of cytomegalovirus exposure and HLA in healthy donors (TCRdb year 2017). A note on the overall study: An earlier analysis of some 600 of the donors reported under 300 Gb of sequence data and 117 million unique TCR beta sequences obtained from around 190 million T cells. An earlier analysis of fewer than 750 of the donors used high-throughput TCR beta sequencing to judge whether each TCR beta V gene segment behaved as functional or pseudogenic. In a later genetic analysis, genome-wide SNP genotypes for about 55% of the 666 donors were used, and that subset was treated as a discovery cohort. Every discovery cohort repertoire had been produced on one sequencing platform. To predict cytomegalovirus infection status, the study combined high-throughput TCR immunosequencing, statistical association of individual TCRs with disease status, and machine learning. Among roughly 400 genotyped donors of the cohort, an average of around 240,000 unique TCR beta nucleotide sequences were sequenced per donor, about a sixth of them non-productive. Using immunosequencing, the study profiled T cell repertoires from some 670 subjects and related those repertoires to cytomegalovirus serostatus. The number of donors typed differed by locus, with about 629-640 for A, B, C, DRB1 and DQB1, around 520 for DQA1, approximately 570 for DPA1, and approximately 470 for DPB1. A separate validation cohort of 90 to 150 different subjects was used in addition to the roughly 620-subject first cohort. The study was designed to test whether signatures of past pathogen exposure could be identified by cataloging public T cell receptors. HLA typing included class I and class II loci at four-digit resolution. Rather than drawing on any new phenotypic data, the later analysis identified candidate immune exposures from TCR beta sequences and the way those sequences occurred across donors. Because of strong linkage in the cohort, roughly five DR-DQ haplotypes were treated as single units for association and clustering. Donor age, sex, ethnicity and CMV serostatus were collected together with the repertoire data. In a later analysis, previously published TCR beta repertoires from about 670 donors were re-analyzed and high-resolution HLA genotyping was added so that TCR occurrence patterns could be studied. Roughly 300 gigabases of sequencing data and 70 million to 95 million unique TCR sequences made up an early release that covered roughly 670 HLA-typed donors. The genetic ancestry cluster associated with self-reported Caucasian donors included over 65% of the 300 to 450 genotyped donors.

The method was the immunoSEQ multiplex PCR assay. The multiplex PCR relied on a mix of 60 forward primers for TCR Vbeta segments and 13 reverse primers for TCR Jbeta segments. The CDR3 region of rearranged TCR beta genes was amplified from genomic DNA by a multiplex PCR assay. The amplified TCR beta libraries were sequenced on the Illumina HiSeq System as 87-base-pair reads. The original pipeline was this. Across the 670 or so repertoires, a later analysis counted tens of millions of unique TCR beta chains, 9.5 million to 12 million of which were shared by at least two donors. Raw reads were error-corrected and collapsed into unique sequences with a nearest-neighbor algorithm that merged closely related sequences to remove PCR and sequencing errors. CDR3 sequences were aligned to IMGT reference sequences to assign V, D and J gene segments. For a sequence to be retained, at least a six-nucleotide match to both a V gene segment and a J gene segment was required. A rearrangement was called productive if the CDR3 had no stop codons and remained in frame with V and J, and every other rearrangement was called non-productive. Following IMGT convention, CDR3 was defined as the stretch from the second conserved V-encoded cysteine up to the conserved J-encoded phenylalanine. In an earlier analysis of 500 to 650 of the donors, sequences lacking an unambiguous match to a single V gene segment were excluded. An earlier analysis of several hundred of the donors classified V segments as functional when productive rearrangements were above 56.7% and as segregating when the standard deviation between donors was above 5%. To diagnose cytomegalovirus status from the catalog of TCR beta chain sequences, a statistical classification framework was built. A later analysis assigned V and J genes by comparing TCR nucleotide sequences with IMGT/GENE-DB human TR gene sequences. In a later analysis, CDR3 sequences and most-parsimonious VDJ recombination scenarios were assigned using the TCRdist pipeline. In a later analysis, each TCR beta chain was defined by its CDR3 amino acid sequence together with its V-gene family, and reads without a unique V-gene family were excluded. A later analysis removed 592 highly shared, low-generation-probability nucleotide sequences to deal with suspected cross-contamination and a sequencing artifact. For each public chain, a later analysis derived a clonal expansion index from normalized ranks of inferred template counts within each repertoire. In a later analysis, generation probabilities were computed with a VDJ recombination model fitted to out-of-frame rearrangements, and the resulting probabilities were checked against IGoR. Hypergeometric tests were used in a later analysis to score TCR-TCR, TCR-HLA and TCR-CMV co-occurrence, with a repertoire-size bias correction applied to the TCR pairs. To estimate false discovery rates, a later analysis permuted the HLA or CMV assignments 20 times. In a later analysis, co-occurring TCRs were grouped using DBSCAN, and TCRdist sequence similarity was added for clustering within HLA-allele-positive subsets. Repertoires with fewer than 30,000 or more than 120,000 public chains were left out of co-occurrence clustering, as were a handful of repertoires with anomalous nucleotide sharing. TCRdb took this table from immuneACCESS and kept in-frame rearrangements with V and J called. Such tables lack part of the clones; where checked against another copy, unresolved V genes explain under half of the gap, and the rest is unexplained. V and J calls plus clone size are reproduced from that table; the DNA served to infer D and trimming. This sample comprises about 100,000 clones, around 74% of them detected only once. The ten most abundant clones make up roughly 7% of the sample.

This clone appeared once. The antigen it binds to is not known. Base-call qualities are not available, and no considerably larger clone is one nucleotide away. Results the study describes overall, beyond this receptor: It was suggested by the authors that the approach could potentially be generalized to other disease states and immunological phenotypes. While some public TCRs were present in many individuals, most TCR sequences turned up only very rarely across donors. The classifier was reported to diagnose cytomegalovirus status with high specificity and sensitivity in both the original cohort and the validation cohort. Roughly 15 rarely observed V segments, including chromosome 9 orphons, were excluded from the earlier analysis of about 600 of the donors because counts were too low. A later analysis associated 15,000 to 20,000 TCR beta sequences with specific HLA alleles at a false discovery rate of 0.05. A later analysis found that TCR association rates varied across HLA loci, with DRB1 alleles showing the most associated TCRs and HLA-C alleles the fewest. Compared with equally common non-associated chains, HLA-associated TCR beta chains in a later analysis were more clonally expanded and had lower generation probabilities. In a later analysis, several top co-occurrence clusters were reported to appear linked to parvovirus B19, influenza, CMV and Epstein-Barr virus. Some IMGT-functional V segments, including TRBV6-2 and TRBV6-3, could not be distinguished by the 87-base-pair reads and were therefore excluded. The cohort was sequenced for TCR beta chains only, and without alpha or paired-chain data the features that could be detected were limited. A group of highly shared sequence variants was considered likely to be a technical artifact of the sequencing pipeline. Because some donors lacked HLA typing at each locus, the association tests relied only on the typed subset. Correlated functional status among segregating V segments might reflect linkage disequilibrium, but an unknown experimental factor could not be ruled out. In an earlier analysis of 587 of the donors, most TCR beta V segments appeared in productive rearrangements about 90% or about 30% of the time, broadly matching IMGT annotations. For the cohort, immune exposure information was limited to CMV serostatus. A further reported finding was that TCR beta sequences accurately predicted the HLA-A and HLA-B alleles for most subjects in the first cohort. An association between a missense DCLRE1C variant and V-gene and J-gene trimming of TCR beta chains was found in a later genetic analysis and replicated in an independent cohort. In vitro tests confirmed that a few of the cytomegalovirus-associated TCR beta chains recognize cytomegalovirus antigens. The study gave a list of 150 to 200 TCR beta chains associated with cytomegalovirus. The presence/absence analyses assumed that sequencing depth was roughly uniform across donors, and that assumption may not be true. In a later genetic analysis, fewer N-insertions in productive TCRs were reported among donors in an Asian-associated ancestry cluster than the roughly 700-donor mean. When HLA alleles, especially DR and DQ, strongly co-occurred, TCR associations were difficult to assign to individual alleles. A later analysis found that most CMV-associated TCR beta chains appeared HLA-restricted, with HLA associations seemingly driven largely by CMV exposure.

The cohort comprised some 680 healthy bone marrow donors. All cohort members were sampled while nominally healthy, although unrecorded immune exposures were likely present. The donor tested CMV seropositive and was one of the 289 seropositive cohort members. Each donor provided a peripheral blood sample, and peripheral blood mononuclear cells were used for TCR beta sequencing. The Qiagen DNeasy Blood Extraction Kit was used to extract genomic DNA from the blood cell samples. The CDR3 goes from the cysteine to the phenylalanine over 16 residues. Just CDR3 DNA is preserved here, 48 bases in frame from base 1. CDR1 and CDR2 (SGDLS, YYNGEE) derive from the germline V gene. Trimming at the junction amounts to 4 bases on V and 7 bases on J, and the germline ends lie 24 bases apart.

Sequencing was performed on PBMCs. Recombination joined TRBV9 with TRBJ2-7; the D segment could be TRBD2, given 6 matching bases. The receptor's source is a man in his forties in good health and CMV-seropositive. CDR3 loop: CASSPLGGGPTEEQYF. The DNA is as follows: TGTGCCAGCAGCCCCCTGGGAGGAGGCCCCACGGAGGAGCAGTACTTC.